This TCR beta chain was found in a study of metastatic and nonmetastatic thyroid tumors. TCRdb re-clonotyped the PCR reads through MiXCR. The sample carries some 21,000 clones, roughly 25% recorded once. Every patient was untreated before thyroid surgery. Relative to its sample, this clone is medium-sized. V was trimmed by 5 bases and J by 6 bases, leaving 13 bases between them. The CDR3 has 14 amino acids. Germline-derived CDR1 and CDR2 are LNHDA and SQIVND (reference sequence). This sequence joins TRBV19 and TRBJ2-2; D is possibly TRBD2 (7 bases). This clonotype was sampled from a male donor with papillary thyroid cancer or a benign thyroid nodule (not recorded which). Some clones in this sample may be carry-over from other donors' samples. What was sequenced was blood. CDR3 sequence reads: CASSPTGRAGELFF. The CDR3 DNA follows: TGTGCCAGTAGTCCTACAGGGAGGGCCGGGGAGCTGTTTTTT.